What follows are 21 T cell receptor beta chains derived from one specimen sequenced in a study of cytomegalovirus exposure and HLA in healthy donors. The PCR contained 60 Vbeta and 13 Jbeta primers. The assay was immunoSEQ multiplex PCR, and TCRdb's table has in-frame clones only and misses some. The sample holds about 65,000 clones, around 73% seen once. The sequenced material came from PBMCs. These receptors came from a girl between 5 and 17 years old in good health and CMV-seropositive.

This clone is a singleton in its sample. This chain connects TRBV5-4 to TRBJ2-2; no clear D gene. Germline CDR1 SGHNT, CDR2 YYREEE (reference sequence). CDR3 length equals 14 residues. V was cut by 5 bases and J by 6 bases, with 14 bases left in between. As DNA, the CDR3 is TGTGCCAGCAGGCGAGGCGGTGACGCCGGGGAGCTGTTTTTT. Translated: CASRRGGDAGELFF.

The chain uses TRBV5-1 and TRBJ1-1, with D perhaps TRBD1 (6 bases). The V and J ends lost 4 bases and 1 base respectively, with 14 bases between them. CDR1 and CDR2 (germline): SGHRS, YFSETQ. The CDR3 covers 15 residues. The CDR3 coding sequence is TGCGCCAGCAGCCCAGACGGACAGCCGAACACTGAAGCTTTCTTT. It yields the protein CASSPDGQPNTEAFF.

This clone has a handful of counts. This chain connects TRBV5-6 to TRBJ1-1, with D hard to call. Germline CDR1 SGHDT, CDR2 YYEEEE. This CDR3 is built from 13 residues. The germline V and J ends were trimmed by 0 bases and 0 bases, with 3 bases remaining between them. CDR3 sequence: CASSLAVNTEAFF. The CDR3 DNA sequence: TGTGCCAGCAGCTTGGCGGTGAACACTGAAGCTTTCTTT.

The CDR3 DNA sequence: TGCGCCAGCAGCCAGGGAGGGGCGGGAGATCGTCGCGAGCAGTACTTC. Translated: CASSQGGAGDRREQYF. This chain uses TRBV4-1 with TRBJ2-7; 7 bases are shared with TRBD2. The CDR3 runs to 16 residues. Per the germline V gene, CDR1 is MGHRA and CDR2 is YSYEKL. The trim removed 3 bases at V and 6 bases at J, leaving 14 bases unmatched.

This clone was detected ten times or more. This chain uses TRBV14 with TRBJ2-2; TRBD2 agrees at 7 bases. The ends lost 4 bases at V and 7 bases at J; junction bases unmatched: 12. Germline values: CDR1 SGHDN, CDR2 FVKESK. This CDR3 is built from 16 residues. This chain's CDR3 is CASSRTSEWQNGELFF. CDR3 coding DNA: TGTGCCAGCAGCCGTACTAGCGAGTGGCAGAACGGGGAGCTGTTTTTT.

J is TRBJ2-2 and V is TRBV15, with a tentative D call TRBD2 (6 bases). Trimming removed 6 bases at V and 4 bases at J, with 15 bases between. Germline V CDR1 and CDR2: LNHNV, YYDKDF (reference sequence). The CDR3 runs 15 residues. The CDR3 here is CATSRRGPLTGELFF. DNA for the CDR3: TGTGCCACCAGTCGGCGGGGACCCCTCACCGGGGAGCTGTTTTTT.

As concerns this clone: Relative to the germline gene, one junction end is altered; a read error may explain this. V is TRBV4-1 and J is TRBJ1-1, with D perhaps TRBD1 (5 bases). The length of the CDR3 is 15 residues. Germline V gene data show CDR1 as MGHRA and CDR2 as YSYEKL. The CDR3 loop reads CASRQGAASNTEAFF. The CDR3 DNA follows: TGCGCCAGCCGCCAGGGTGCGGCGTCGAACACTGAAGCTTTCTTT.

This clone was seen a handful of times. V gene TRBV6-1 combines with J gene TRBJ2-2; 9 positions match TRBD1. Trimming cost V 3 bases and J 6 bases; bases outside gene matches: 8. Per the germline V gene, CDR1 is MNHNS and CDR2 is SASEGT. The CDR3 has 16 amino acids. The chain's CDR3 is CASSDPGTGKAGELFF. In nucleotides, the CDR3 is TGTGCCAGCAGTGATCCCGGGACAGGGAAGGCCGGGGAGCTGTTTTTT.

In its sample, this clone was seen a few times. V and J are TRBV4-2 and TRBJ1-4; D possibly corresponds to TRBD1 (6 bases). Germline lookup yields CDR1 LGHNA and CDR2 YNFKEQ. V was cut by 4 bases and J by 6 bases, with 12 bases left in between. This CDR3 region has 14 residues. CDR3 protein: CASSPLGGDEKLFF. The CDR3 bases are TGTGCCAGCAGCCCCCTAGGGGGAGATGAAAAACTGTTTTTT.

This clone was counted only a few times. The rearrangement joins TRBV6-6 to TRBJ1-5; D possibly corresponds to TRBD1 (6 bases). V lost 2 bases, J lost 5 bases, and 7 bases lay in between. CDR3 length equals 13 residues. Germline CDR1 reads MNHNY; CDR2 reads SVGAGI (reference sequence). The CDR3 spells CASSYKGDQPQHF. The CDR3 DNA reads TGTGCCAGCAGTTACAAGGGGGATCAGCCCCAGCATTTT.

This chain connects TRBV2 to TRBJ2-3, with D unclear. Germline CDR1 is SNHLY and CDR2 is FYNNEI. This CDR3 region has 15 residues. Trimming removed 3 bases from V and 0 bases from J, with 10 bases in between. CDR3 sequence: CASSEATHSTDTQYF. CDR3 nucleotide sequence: TGTGCCAGCAGTGAGGCAACCCACAGCACAGATACGCAGTATTTT.

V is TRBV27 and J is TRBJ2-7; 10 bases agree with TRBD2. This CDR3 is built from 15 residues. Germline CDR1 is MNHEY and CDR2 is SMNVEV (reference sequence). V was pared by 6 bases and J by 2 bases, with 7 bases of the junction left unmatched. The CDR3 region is CASRFTGTSAYEQYF. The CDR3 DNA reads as TGTGCCAGCAGATTCACCGGGACTAGCGCCTACGAGCAGTACTTC.

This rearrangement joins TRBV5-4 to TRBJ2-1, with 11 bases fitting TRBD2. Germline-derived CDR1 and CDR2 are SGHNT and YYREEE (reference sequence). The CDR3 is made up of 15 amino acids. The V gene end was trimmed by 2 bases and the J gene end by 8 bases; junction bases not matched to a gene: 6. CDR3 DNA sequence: TGTGCCAGCAGCTTAACTAGCGGGAGATTGGATGAGCAGTTCTTC. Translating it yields CASSLTSGRLDEQFF.

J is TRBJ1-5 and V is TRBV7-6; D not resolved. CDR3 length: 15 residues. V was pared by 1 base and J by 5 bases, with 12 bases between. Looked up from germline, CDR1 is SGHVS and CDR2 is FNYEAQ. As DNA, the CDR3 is TGTGCCAGCAGCTTAGTAGGAGGTCGGGATCAGCCCCAGCATTTT. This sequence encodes CASSLVGGRDQPQHF.

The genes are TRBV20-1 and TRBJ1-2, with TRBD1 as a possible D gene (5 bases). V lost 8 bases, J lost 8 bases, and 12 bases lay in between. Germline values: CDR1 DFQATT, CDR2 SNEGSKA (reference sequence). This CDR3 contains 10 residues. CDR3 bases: TGCAGTCTGCGGGACGGAGGCTACACCTTC. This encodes CSLRDGGYTF.

The CDR3 here is CASSLGTSGYEQYF. The DNA for the CDR3 is TGCGCCAGCAGCTTGGGGACTAGCGGCTACGAGCAGTACTTC. The chain has TRBV5-1 and TRBJ2-7; 10 bases agree with TRBD2. V lost 0 bases and J lost 3; bases outside the gene matches: 0. From germline, CDR1 is SGHRS and CDR2 YFSETQ. The CDR3 contains 14 residues.

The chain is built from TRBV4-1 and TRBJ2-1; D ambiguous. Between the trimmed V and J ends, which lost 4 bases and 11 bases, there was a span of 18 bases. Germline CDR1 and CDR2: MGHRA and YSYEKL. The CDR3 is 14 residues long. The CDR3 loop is CASSPSLWAPKQFF. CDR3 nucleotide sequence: TGCGCCAGCAGCCCCTCCCTGTGGGCCCCAAAGCAGTTCTTC.

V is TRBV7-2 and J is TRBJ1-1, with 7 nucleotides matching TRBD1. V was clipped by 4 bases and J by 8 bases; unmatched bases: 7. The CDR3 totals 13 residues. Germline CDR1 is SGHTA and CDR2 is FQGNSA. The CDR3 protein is CASSSRTGVEAFF. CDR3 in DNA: TGTGCCAGCAGCTCTCGGACAGGAGTAGAAGCTTTCTTT.

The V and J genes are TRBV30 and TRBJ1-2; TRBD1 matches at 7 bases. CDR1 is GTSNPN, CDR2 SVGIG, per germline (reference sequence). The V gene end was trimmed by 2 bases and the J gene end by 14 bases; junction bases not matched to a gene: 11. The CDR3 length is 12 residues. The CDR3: CAWSPGQFRVTF. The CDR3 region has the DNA TGTGCCTGGAGTCCGGGACAGTTCCGTGTGACCTTC.

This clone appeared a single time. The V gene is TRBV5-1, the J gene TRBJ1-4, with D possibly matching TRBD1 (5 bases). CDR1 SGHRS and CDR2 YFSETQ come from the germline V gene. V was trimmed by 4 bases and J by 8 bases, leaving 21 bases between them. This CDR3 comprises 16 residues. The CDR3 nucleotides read TGCGCCAGCAGCCCGTCTCATCAGGGTTCTGACGAAAAACTGTTTTTT. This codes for CASSPSHQGSDEKLFF.

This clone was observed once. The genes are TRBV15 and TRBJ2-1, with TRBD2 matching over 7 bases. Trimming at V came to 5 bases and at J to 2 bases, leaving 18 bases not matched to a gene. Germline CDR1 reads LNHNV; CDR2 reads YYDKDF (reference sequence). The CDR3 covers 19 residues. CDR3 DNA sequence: TGTGCCACCAGCCGGCAAGAGCGGGGTTGGCAACTAACCTACAATGAGCAGTTCTTC. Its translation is CATSRQERGWQLTYNEQFF.